This TCR beta chain was documented in a study of a mutant IDH1 vaccine in newly diagnosed glioma (dated by TCRdb to the early 2020s). For the study in its entirety: Eight vaccinations were administered to patients in weeks 1, 3, 5, 7, 11, 15, 19 and 23, corresponding to visits V03 through V10. Longitudinal TCRB deep sequencing was performed for about two dozen treated patients wherever samples were available for exploratory analyses. Of the 32 treated patients, roughly 60% were male and 37.5% were female, and the mean age was 40.4 years. Peripheral blood samples were drawn at six visits, namely V03 (baseline), V05, V07, V10, V12 and V13. Vaccination was initiated 4-6 weeks after radiotherapy alone, or concurrently with temozolomide cycles in the chemotherapy-containing groups. Before enrollment, most patients had been given radiochemotherapy with temozolomide as standard therapy, while the rest had received either radiotherapy alone or temozolomide alone.

The sample's time point label, decoded: week 23, last vaccination. Every vaccine dose consisted of 300 ug of a 20-mer mutant IDH1 peptide in Montanide, administered subcutaneously together with topical imiquimod. Newly diagnosed WHO grade 3 or 4 IDH1-mutant astrocytomas showing loss of nuclear ATRX were present in the donors. The samples were drawn from NOA16, a multicentre, single-arm, open-label phase I trial in Germany that tested a mutant IDH1 peptide vaccine in humans for the first time. Genomic DNA for TCRB sequencing was extracted from EDTA blood using the DNeasy Blood and Tissue Kit. The research as a whole found: Availability determined which PBMC samples were chosen for TCRB deep sequencing. Pseudoprogression seemed to be unrelated to changes in the top peripheral T cell clonotypes found by TCRB sequencing. Immune responses induced by the vaccine were seen in roughly 95% of patients across multiple MHC alleles. It was noted by the authors that analyses of patient blood samples could not be reproduced owing to sample limitations.

This clone was detected only once. No antigen is known for it. The record has no base qualities; no much larger clone is one base away. Library generation was performed with the immunoSEQ multiplex PCR assay. The hsTCRB Kit was used according to the manufacturer's protocol to amplify rearranged TCR beta chain sequences. Sequencing of TCRB libraries was carried out on an Illumina MiSeq. As for the original processing: The proprietary platform of the kit vendor was used for demultiplexing, trimming and gene mapping. TCRdb limited this immuneACCESS table to in-frame rearrangements with V and J called. A share of clones is missing; checked studies link under half to unresolved V genes, and the rest is unexplained. V and J calls and clone size are given by that table; D and trimming were obtained from the DNA. The sample has 50,000 to 65,000 clones on record, about 89% of them singletons. The top ten constitute about 1.4% of the sample.

The CDR3 sequence holds 13 residues, the cysteine and phenylalanine included. Kept here is only the CDR3 DNA, which spans 39 bases and is read in frame from base 1. V gives up 5 bases and J gives up 4 bases, and the segment between their germline ends measures 11 bases. Looking up the germline V gene (reference sequence) yields CDR1 SEHNR and CDR2 FQNEAQ. The sample consisted of PBMCs, taken from a glioma patient whose treatment included an IDH1 peptide vaccine. The chain is made from TRBV7-9 and TRBJ1-1; TRBD1 is perhaps the D gene, given 6 matching bases. The TCR originated in a man aged 40-55 years with glioma. For the CDR3, the sequence is CASSPTGITEAFF. The DNA sequence reads TGTGCCAGCAGCCCTACAGGGATCACTGAAGCTTTCTTT.